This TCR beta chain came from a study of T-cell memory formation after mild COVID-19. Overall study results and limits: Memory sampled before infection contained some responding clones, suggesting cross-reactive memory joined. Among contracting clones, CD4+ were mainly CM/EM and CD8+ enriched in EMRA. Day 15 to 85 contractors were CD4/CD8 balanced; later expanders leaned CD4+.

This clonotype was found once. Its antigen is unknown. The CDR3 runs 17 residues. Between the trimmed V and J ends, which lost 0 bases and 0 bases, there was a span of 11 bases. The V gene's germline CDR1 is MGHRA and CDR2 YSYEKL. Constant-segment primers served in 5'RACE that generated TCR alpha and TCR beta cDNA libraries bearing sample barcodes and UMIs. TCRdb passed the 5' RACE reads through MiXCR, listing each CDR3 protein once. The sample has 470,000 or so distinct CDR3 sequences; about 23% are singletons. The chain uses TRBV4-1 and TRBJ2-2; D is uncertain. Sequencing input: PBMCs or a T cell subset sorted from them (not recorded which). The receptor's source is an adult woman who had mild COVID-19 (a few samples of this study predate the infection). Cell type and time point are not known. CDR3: CASSQDEDGTNTGELFF. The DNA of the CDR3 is TGCGCCAGCAGCCAAGATGAGGACGGCACGAACACCGGGGAGCTGTTTTTT.